The T cell receptor beta chain described here comes from a study of cytomegalovirus exposure and HLA in healthy donors. CDR1 and CDR2 from the germline V gene are SGDLS and YYNGEE. This CDR3 has 15 amino acids. V lost 0 bases and J lost 2, with 11 bases in between. This clone was detected only a few times. Its antigen is still unknown. Study-wide results and limits: The authors judged a highly shared variant cluster likely a sequencing artifact. Donors belonging to an Asian-associated ancestry cluster reportedly showed fewer N-insertions in productive TCRs than the 666-donor mean, according to what a later analysis found. The study labeled 150 to 200 TCR beta chains cytomegalovirus-associated. Most CMV-associated TCR beta chains were later found to appear HLA-restricted.

In the PCR, 60 Vbeta and 13 Jbeta primers were used. Clones were sequenced by immunoSEQ multiplex PCR, and TCRdb holds only the in-frame ones, with some missing. This sample has 130,000 to 150,000 clones, with just under 70% found just once. The chain has TRBV9 and TRBJ1-1; the D is unclear. The origin of this receptor is a man in his sixties in good health and CMV-seronegative. The sample comprised PBMCs. The CDR3 DNA is TGTGCCAGCAGCGTAGGTACTCTAGGCAACACTGAAGCTTTCTTT. It specifies CASSVGTLGNTEAFF.